The rows below give T cell receptor beta chains drawn from one sample of a study of blood T cells in healthy people across ages. TCRdb reprocessed the 5' RACE reads with MiXCR, giving one entry per CDR3 protein. This table holds over 700,000 distinct CDR3 sequences, 53% found once. Sequencing was performed on blood. These receptors came from a man of 80 years or more in good health. The CDR3 runs from the conserved cysteine through the conserved F or W. Fields, in order: J gene, V gene, clone size, D gene, CDR3 protein, CDR3 DNA. D genes are given only for firm matches. The listing skips clone size in some rows; elsewhere it reads once, few, many or a size class.

j_gene: TRBJ2-5
v_gene: TRBV29-1
abundance: few
d_gene: NA
CDR3aa: CSVARGGQETQYF
CDR3nt: TGCAGCGTTGCCAGGGGAGGCCAAGAGACCCAGTACTTC

j_gene: TRBJ2-1
v_gene: TRBV12-3/TRBV12-4
abundance: NA
d_gene: TRBD2
CDR3aa: CASSAGTRYNEQFF
CDR3nt: TGTGCCAGCAGTGCCGGGACTAGATACAATGAGCAGTTCTTC

j_gene: TRBJ2-7
v_gene: TRBV12-3/TRBV12-4
abundance: NA
d_gene: TRBD1
CDR3aa: CASSLIQGAHHEQYF
CDR3nt: TGTGCCAGCAGTCTCATACAGGGGGCTCACCACGAGCAGTACTTC

j_gene: TRBJ2-7
v_gene: TRBV6-5
abundance: few
d_gene: NA
CDR3aa: CASSNGGRSYEQYF
CDR3nt: TGTGCCAGCAGTAACGGGGGCCGCTCCTACGAGCAGTACTTC

j_gene: TRBJ2-3
v_gene: TRBV24-1
abundance: NA
d_gene: NA
CDR3aa: CATRAAGRTDTQYF
CDR3nt: TGTGCCACTCGCGCCGCGGGCCGGACAGATACGCAGTATTTT

j_gene: TRBJ2-7
v_gene: TRBV29-1
abundance: NA
d_gene: NA
CDR3aa: CSAGRVDEQYF
CDR3nt: TGCAGCGCCGGTCGGGTGGATGAGCAGTACTTC

j_gene: TRBJ2-7
v_gene: TRBV7-2
abundance: few
d_gene: NA
CDR3aa: CASSLAQNYEQYF
CDR3nt: TGTGCCAGCAGCTTAGCCCAAAATTACGAGCAGTACTTC

j_gene: TRBJ1-1
v_gene: TRBV7-2
abundance: NA
d_gene: NA
CDR3aa: CASSSVGRRNTEAFF
CDR3nt: TGTGCCAGCAGCTCAGTGGGCAGGAGGAACACTGAAGCTTTCTTT

j_gene: TRBJ1-1
v_gene: TRBV3-1
abundance: NA
d_gene: TRBD1
CDR3aa: CASSRSGGGGAEAFF
CDR3nt: TGTGCCAGCAGCCGCTCGGGAGGGGGCGGTGCTGAAGCTTTCTTT

j_gene: TRBJ1-2
v_gene: TRBV5-1
abundance: NA
d_gene: NA
CDR3aa: CASSLTDGLNYGYTF
CDR3nt: TGCGCCAGCAGCTTGACCGACGGGCTAAACTATGGCTACACCTTC

j_gene: TRBJ2-5
v_gene: TRBV4-2
abundance: few
d_gene: TRBD2
CDR3aa: CASSQGTSGSKQETQYF
CDR3nt: TGTGCCAGCAGCCAAGGGACTAGCGGGAGTAAGCAAGAGACCCAGTACTTC

j_gene: TRBJ1-5
v_gene: TRBV15
abundance: few
d_gene: NA
CDR3aa: CATSLRSNQPQHF
CDR3nt: TGTGCCACCAGCCTCCGTAGCAATCAGCCCCAGCATTTT

j_gene: TRBJ2-3
v_gene: TRBV15
abundance: NA
d_gene: NA
CDR3aa: CATSSPRADTQYF
CDR3nt: TGTGCCACCAGCAGCCCCCGGGCAGATACGCAGTATTTT

j_gene: TRBJ2-7
v_gene: TRBV27
abundance: NA
d_gene: TRBD1
CDR3aa: CASSPWTGLSFPYEQYF
CDR3nt: TGTGCCAGCAGTCCCTGGACAGGGCTGTCATTCCCCTACGAGCAGTACTTC

j_gene: TRBJ2-1
v_gene: TRBV7-2
abundance: few
d_gene: TRBD2
CDR3aa: CASSPTRLAGGDEQFF
CDR3nt: TGTGCCAGCAGCCCAACTCGACTAGCGGGAGGCGATGAGCAGTTCTTC

j_gene: TRBJ1-5
v_gene: TRBV20-1
abundance: NA
d_gene: NA
CDR3aa: CSASTDRQYSNQPQHF
CDR3nt: TGCAGTGCTAGCACGGACAGACAATATAGCAATCAGCCCCAGCATTTT

j_gene: TRBJ2-1
v_gene: TRBV2
abundance: few
d_gene: NA
CDR3aa: CASSGLGRTYNEQFF
CDR3nt: TGTGCCAGCAGTGGGTTGGGTCGCACCTACAATGAGCAGTTCTTC

j_gene: TRBJ2-3
v_gene: TRBV10-3
abundance: NA
d_gene: NA
CDR3aa: CASSGLLGTDTQYF
CDR3nt: TGTGCCAGCAGTGGTCTCCTGGGGACAGATACGCAGTATTTT

j_gene: TRBJ2-1
v_gene: TRBV4-2
abundance: NA
d_gene: NA
CDR3aa: CASSQDNGQVLYNEQFF
CDR3nt: TGTGCCAGCAGCCAAGATAACGGCCAGGTACTCTACAATGAGCAGTTCTTC

j_gene: TRBJ2-5
v_gene: TRBV20-1
abundance: NA
d_gene: NA
CDR3aa: CSARDLGQYQETQYF
CDR3nt: TGCAGTGCTAGAGATCTCGGGCAGTACCAAGAGACCCAGTACTTC

j_gene: TRBJ1-1
v_gene: TRBV3-1
abundance: NA
d_gene: NA
CDR3aa: CASSQGPSVNTEAFF
CDR3nt: TGTGCCAGCAGCCAAGGTCCGAGTGTGAACACTGAAGCTTTCTTT

j_gene: TRBJ2-4
v_gene: TRBV3-1
abundance: few
d_gene: NA
CDR3aa: CASSQVPRLLAKNIQYF
CDR3nt: TGTGCCAGCAGCCAAGTGCCCCGACTACTAGCCAAAAACATTCAGTACTTC

j_gene: TRBJ2-2
v_gene: TRBV6-5
abundance: NA
d_gene: NA
CDR3aa: CASSPSFGELFF
CDR3nt: TGTGCCAGCAGCCCTAGCTTCGGGGAGCTGTTTTTT

j_gene: TRBJ2-3
v_gene: TRBV5-1
abundance: once
d_gene: TRBD2
CDR3aa: CASRDGTSGRGLDTQYF
CDR3nt: TGCGCCAGCAGGGACGGGACTAGCGGGAGGGGATTGGATACGCAGTATTTT

j_gene: TRBJ1-6
v_gene: TRBV12-3/TRBV12-4
abundance: few
d_gene: NA
CDR3aa: CASTPGEGRTPPHF
CDR3nt: TGTGCCAGCACCCCCGGGGAGGGCAGGACACCCCCCCACTTT

j_gene: TRBJ2-5
v_gene: TRBV18
abundance: NA
d_gene: NA
CDR3aa: CASSRRQRQRGEQYF
CDR3nt: TGTGCCAGCTCACGGAGACAGCGCCAAAGGGGTGAGCAGTACTTC

j_gene: TRBJ2-5
v_gene: TRBV28
abundance: NA
d_gene: NA
CDR3aa: CASSLYDFQETQYF
CDR3nt: TGTGCCAGCAGTTTATATGACTTCCAAGAGACCCAGTACTTC

j_gene: TRBJ2-7
v_gene: TRBV7-9
abundance: few
d_gene: TRBD2
CDR3aa: CASSLAPRGNEQYF
CDR3nt: TGTGCCAGCAGCTTAGCTCCGCGGGGGAACGAGCAGTACTTC

j_gene: TRBJ2-7
v_gene: TRBV24-1
abundance: NA
d_gene: TRBD2
CDR3aa: CATSDTPRLAGVREQYF
CDR3nt: TGTGCCACCAGTGACACCCCTCGACTAGCGGGAGTGCGCGAGCAGTACTTC

j_gene: TRBJ2-7
v_gene: TRBV7-6
abundance: NA
d_gene: NA
CDR3aa: CASSHLGPKDEQYF
CDR3nt: TGTGCCAGCAGCCATCTAGGACCGAAGGACGAGCAGTACTTC

j_gene: TRBJ2-4
v_gene: TRBV18
abundance: few
d_gene: NA
CDR3aa: CASSHSGVDIQYF
CDR3nt: TGTGCCAGCTCCCACTCCGGGGTTGACATTCAGTACTTC

j_gene: TRBJ1-1
v_gene: TRBV5-1
abundance: NA
d_gene: NA
CDR3aa: CASRRGDSTEAFF
CDR3nt: TGCGCCAGCAGACGGGGGGATAGCACTGAAGCTTTCTTT

j_gene: TRBJ1-4
v_gene: TRBV7-9
abundance: NA
d_gene: NA
CDR3aa: CASSPTTTNEKLFF
CDR3nt: TGCGCCAGCAGCCCGACAACAACTAATGAAAAACTGTTTTTT

j_gene: TRBJ2-1
v_gene: TRBV7-3
abundance: NA
d_gene: TRBD2
CDR3aa: CASSLLGTTNNEQFF
CDR3nt: TGTGCCAGCAGCTTATTAGGGACTACAAACAATGAGCAGTTCTTC

j_gene: TRBJ2-6
v_gene: TRBV6-2/TRBV6-3
abundance: NA
d_gene: TRBD1
CDR3aa: CTCSSWTGRIGANVLTF
CDR3nt: TGTACCTGCAGTTCCTGGACAGGAAGGATAGGGGCCAACGTCCTGACTTTC

j_gene: TRBJ1-5
v_gene: TRBV27
abundance: NA
d_gene: NA
CDR3aa: CASGFGQNQPQHF
CDR3nt: TGTGCCAGCGGTTTTGGACAGAATCAGCCCCAGCATTTT

j_gene: TRBJ2-3
v_gene: TRBV7-3
abundance: NA
d_gene: NA
CDR3aa: CASSFLGGAVDTQYF
CDR3nt: TGTGCCAGCAGCTTTCTGGGGGGAGCGGTAGATACGCAGTATTTT

j_gene: TRBJ2-7
v_gene: TRBV20-1
abundance: NA
d_gene: NA
CDR3aa: CSARPPPTANEQYF
CDR3nt: TGCAGTGCTAGACCCCCCCCGACAGCGAACGAGCAGTACTTC

j_gene: TRBJ1-1
v_gene: TRBV13
abundance: few
d_gene: TRBD1
CDR3aa: CASSLGGTVNTEAFF
CDR3nt: TGTGCCAGCAGCTTAGGGGGGACAGTGAACACTGAAGCTTTCTTT

j_gene: TRBJ2-5
v_gene: TRBV12-3/TRBV12-4
abundance: NA
d_gene: TRBD2
CDR3aa: CASILSEASSGMGETQYF
CDR3nt: TGTGCCAGCATCCTCTCCGAGGCTTCTAGCGGGATGGGAGAGACCCAGTACTTC

j_gene: TRBJ2-1
v_gene: TRBV7-9
abundance: NA
d_gene: TRBD2
CDR3aa: CASSPLAEQFF
CDR3nt: TGTGCCAGCAGCCCACTAGCGGAGCAGTTCTTC

j_gene: TRBJ2-7
v_gene: TRBV24-1
abundance: NA
d_gene: NA
CDR3aa: CATSRPQKILTYEQYF
CDR3nt: TGTGCCACCAGTCGCCCTCAGAAAATCCTTACCTACGAGCAGTACTTC

j_gene: TRBJ1-6
v_gene: TRBV11-2
abundance: NA
d_gene: NA
CDR3aa: CASSLEGTAVNSPLHF
CDR3nt: TGTGCCAGCAGCTTAGAGGGGACGGCTGTTAATTCGCCCCTCCACTTT

j_gene: TRBJ2-3
v_gene: TRBV20-1
abundance: few
d_gene: TRBD2
CDR3aa: CSASRLAGGPGADTQYF
CDR3nt: TGCAGTGCGTCAAGACTAGCGGGAGGGCCCGGGGCAGATACGCAGTATTTT

j_gene: TRBJ1-1
v_gene: TRBV9
abundance: NA
d_gene: NA
CDR3aa: CASSTRREPGTEAFF
CDR3nt: TGTGCCAGCAGCACACGACGCGAGCCCGGCACTGAAGCTTTCTTT

j_gene: TRBJ1-4
v_gene: TRBV29-1
abundance: NA
d_gene: TRBD1
CDR3aa: CSVVRTGDEKLFF
CDR3nt: TGCAGCGTTGTGAGGACAGGAGATGAAAAACTGTTTTTT

j_gene: TRBJ1-1
v_gene: TRBV12-3/TRBV12-4
abundance: few
d_gene: NA
CDR3aa: CASSFSGFEAFF
CDR3nt: TGTGCCAGCAGTTTTTCAGGGTTCGAAGCTTTCTTT